This T cell receptor beta chain appears in the sequencing data of a study of OX40 agonist ivuxolimab in advanced cancers. Data came from immunoSEQ multiplex PCR; TCRdb stores just in-frame clones and leaves some out. This sample carries 48,000 or so clones, 85% to 95% of them seen once, and the ten largest clones take over 6.5%. The germline V gene encodes CDR1 MGHRA and CDR2 YSYEKL. CDR3 length: 15 amino acids. Trimming took 3 bases from V and 8 from J, leaving 14 bases between them. The sample here was CD4+ or CD8+ T cells sorted from blood, taken in a trial of the OX40 agonist ivuxolimab. The clonotype comes from an adult with an advanced solid tumor such as melanoma, head and neck, liver or kidney cancer. The chain links TRBV4-1 to TRBJ1-6, with D maybe TRBD1 (5 bases). The CDR3 spells CASSHYRGEDSPLHF. CDR3 nucleotide sequence: TGCGCCAGCAGCCATTATCGAGGGGAGGATTCACCCCTCCACTTT.